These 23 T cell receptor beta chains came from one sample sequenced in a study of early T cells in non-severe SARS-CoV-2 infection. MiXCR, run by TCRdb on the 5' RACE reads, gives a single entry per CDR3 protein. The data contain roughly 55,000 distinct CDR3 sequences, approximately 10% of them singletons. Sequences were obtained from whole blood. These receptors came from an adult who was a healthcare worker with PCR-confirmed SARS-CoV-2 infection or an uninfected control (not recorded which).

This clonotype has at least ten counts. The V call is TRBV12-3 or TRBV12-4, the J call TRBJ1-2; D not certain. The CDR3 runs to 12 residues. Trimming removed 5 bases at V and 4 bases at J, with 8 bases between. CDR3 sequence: CASSPGFYGYTF. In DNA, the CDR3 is TGTGCCAGCAGTCCGGGTTTCTATGGCTACACCTTC.

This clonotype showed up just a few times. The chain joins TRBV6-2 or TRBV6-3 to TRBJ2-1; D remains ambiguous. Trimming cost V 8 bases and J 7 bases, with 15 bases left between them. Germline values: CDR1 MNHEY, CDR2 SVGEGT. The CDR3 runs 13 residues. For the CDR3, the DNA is TGTGCCAGCTCCAACTGGCCGAGGAATGAGCAGTTCTTC. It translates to CASSNWPRNEQFF.

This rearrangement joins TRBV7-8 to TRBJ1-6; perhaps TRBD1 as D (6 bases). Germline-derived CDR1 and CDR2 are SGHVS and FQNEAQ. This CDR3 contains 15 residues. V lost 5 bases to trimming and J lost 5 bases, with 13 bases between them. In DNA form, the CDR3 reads TGTGCCAGCAGCCAACAGGGCCGAGATAATTCACCCCTCCACTTT. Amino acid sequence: CASSQQGRDNSPLHF.

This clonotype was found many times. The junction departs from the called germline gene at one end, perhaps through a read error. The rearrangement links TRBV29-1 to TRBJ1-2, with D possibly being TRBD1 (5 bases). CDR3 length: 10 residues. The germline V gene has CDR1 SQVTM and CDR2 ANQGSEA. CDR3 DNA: TGCAGCGTTGAAGGTCTGTTCAGGGCCTTC. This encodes CSVEGLFRAF.

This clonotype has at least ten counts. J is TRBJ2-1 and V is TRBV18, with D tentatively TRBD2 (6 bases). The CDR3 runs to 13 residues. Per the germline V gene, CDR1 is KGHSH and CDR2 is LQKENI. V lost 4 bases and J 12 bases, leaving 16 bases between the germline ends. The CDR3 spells CASSRGDMSVQFF. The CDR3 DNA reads TGTGCCAGCTCACGGGGGGATATGAGCGTGCAGTTCTTC.

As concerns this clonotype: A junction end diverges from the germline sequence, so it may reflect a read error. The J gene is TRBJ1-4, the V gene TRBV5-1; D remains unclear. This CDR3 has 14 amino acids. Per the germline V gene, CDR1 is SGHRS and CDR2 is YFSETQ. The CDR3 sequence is CASSLGRSNEKPFF. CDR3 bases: TGCGCCAGCAGCTTGGGGCGTAGTAATGAAAAACCGTTTTTT. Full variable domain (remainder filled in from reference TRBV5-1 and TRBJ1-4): KAGVTQTPRYLIKTRGQQVTLSCSPISGHRSVSWYQQTPGQGLQFLFEYFSETQRNKGNFPGRFSGRQFSNSRSEMNVSTLELGDSALYLCASSLGRSNEKPFFGSGTQLSVL.

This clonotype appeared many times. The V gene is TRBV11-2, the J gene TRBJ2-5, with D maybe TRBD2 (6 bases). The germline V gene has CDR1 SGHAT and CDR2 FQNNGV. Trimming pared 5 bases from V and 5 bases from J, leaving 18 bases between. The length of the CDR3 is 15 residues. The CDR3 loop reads CASSPGGGSVETQYF. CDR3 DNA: TGTGCCAGCAGCCCTGGTGGGGGGAGCGTGGAGACCCAGTACTTC.

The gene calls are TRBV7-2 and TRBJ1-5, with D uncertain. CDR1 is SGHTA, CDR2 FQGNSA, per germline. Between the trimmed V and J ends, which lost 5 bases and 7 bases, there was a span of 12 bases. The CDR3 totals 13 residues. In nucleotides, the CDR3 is TGTGCCAGCAGCGCCCGATATTTGCAGCCCCAGCATTTT. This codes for CASSARYLQPQHF.

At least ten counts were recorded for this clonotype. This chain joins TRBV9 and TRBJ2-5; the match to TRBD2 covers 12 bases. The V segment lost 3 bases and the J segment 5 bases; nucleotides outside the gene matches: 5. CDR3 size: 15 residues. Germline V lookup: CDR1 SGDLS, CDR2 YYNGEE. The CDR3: CASSATSGGRETQYF. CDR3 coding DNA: TGTGCCAGCAGCGCCACTAGCGGGGGGCGGGAGACCCAGTACTTC.

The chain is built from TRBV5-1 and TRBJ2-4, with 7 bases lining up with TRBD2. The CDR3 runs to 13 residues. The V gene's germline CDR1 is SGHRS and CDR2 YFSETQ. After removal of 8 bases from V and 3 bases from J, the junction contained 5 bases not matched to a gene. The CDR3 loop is CASASGNKNIQYF. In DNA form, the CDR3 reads TGCGCCAGTGCTAGCGGTAACAAAAACATTCAGTACTTC.

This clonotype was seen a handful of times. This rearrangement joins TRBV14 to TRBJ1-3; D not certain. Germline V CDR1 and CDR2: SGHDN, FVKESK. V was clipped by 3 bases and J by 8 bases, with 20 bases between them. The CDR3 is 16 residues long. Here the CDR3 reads CASSHLGPGSGDTIYF. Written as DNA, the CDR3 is TGTGCCAGCAGCCATCTCGGGCCAGGAAGTGGCGACACCATATATTTT.

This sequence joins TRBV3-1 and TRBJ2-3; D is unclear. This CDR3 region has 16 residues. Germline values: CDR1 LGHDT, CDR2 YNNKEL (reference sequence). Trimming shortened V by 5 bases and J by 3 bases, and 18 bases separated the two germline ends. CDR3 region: CASSSQVAWFTDTQYF. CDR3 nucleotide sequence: TGTGCCAGCAGCTCCCAAGTAGCCTGGTTTACAGATACGCAGTATTTT.

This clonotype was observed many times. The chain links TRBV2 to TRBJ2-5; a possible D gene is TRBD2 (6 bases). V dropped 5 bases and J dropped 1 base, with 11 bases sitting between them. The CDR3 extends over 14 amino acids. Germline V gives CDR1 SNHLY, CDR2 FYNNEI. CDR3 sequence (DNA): TGTGCCAGCAGTCCCCGGGACTCCCAAGAGACCCAGTACTTC. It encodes CASSPRDSQETQYF.

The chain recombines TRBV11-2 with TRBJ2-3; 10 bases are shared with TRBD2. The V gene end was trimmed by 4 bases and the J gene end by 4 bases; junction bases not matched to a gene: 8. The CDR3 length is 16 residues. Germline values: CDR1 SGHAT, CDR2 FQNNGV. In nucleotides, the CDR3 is TGTGCCAGCAGCTCACTAGGGCTAGCGGGAGCAGATACGCAGTATTTT. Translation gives CASSSLGLAGADTQYF.

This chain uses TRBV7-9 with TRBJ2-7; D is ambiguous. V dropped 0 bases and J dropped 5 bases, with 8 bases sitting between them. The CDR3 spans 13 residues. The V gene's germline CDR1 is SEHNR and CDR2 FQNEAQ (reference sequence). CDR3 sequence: CASSLAQIHEQYF. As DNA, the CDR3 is TGTGCCAGCAGCTTAGCCCAGATCCACGAGCAGTACTTC.

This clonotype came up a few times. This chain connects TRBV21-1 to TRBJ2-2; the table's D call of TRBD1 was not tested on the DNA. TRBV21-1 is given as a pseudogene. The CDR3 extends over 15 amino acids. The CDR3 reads CASSAYRENTGELFF. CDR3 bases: TGTGCCAGCAGCGCCTACAGGGAGAACACCGGGGAGCTGTTTTTT.

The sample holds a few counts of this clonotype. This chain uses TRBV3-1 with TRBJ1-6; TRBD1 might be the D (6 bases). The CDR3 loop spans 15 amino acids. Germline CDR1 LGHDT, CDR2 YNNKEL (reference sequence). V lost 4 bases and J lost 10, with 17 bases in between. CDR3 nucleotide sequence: TGTGCCAGCAGCCCGAACCACAGGGAGTCGTCACCCCTCCACTTT. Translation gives CASSPNHRESSPLHF.

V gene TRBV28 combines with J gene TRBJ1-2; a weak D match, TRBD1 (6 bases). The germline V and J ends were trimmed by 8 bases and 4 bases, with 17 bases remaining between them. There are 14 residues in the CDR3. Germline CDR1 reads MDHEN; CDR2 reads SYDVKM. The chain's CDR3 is CASQRIGGVYGYTF. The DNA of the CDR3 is TGTGCCAGCCAACGAATCGGGGGCGTCTATGGCTACACCTTC.

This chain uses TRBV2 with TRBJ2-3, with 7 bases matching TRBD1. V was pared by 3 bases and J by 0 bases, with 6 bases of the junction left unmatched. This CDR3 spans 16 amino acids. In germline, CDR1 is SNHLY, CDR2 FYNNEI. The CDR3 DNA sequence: TGTGCCAGCAGTGATGGGACAGCTCCTAGCACAGATACGCAGTATTTT. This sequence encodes CASSDGTAPSTDTQYF.

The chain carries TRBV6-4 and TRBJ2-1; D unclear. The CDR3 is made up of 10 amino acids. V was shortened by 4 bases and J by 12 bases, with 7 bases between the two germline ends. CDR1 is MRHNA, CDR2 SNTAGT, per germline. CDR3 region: CASSARGQFF. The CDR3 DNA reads TGTGCCAGCAGTGCCCGAGGGCAGTTCTTC.

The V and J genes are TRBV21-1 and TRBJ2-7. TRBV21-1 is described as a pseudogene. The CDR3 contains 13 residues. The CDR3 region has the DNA TGTGCCAGCAGCGCCCGACATCGTGAAGAGCAGTACTTC. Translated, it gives CASSARHREEQYF.

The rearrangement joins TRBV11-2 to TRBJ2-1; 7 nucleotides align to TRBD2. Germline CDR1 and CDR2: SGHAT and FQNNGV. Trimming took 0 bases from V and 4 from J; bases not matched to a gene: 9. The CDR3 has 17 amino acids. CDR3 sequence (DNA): TGTGCCAGCAGCTTAGATAGCCCCGCTAGCGGATACAATGAGCAGTTCTTC. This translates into CASSLDSPASGYNEQFF.

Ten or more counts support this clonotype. CDR3 amino acids: CAQSRGTGELFF. The CDR3 region has the DNA TGTGCTCAATCCAGGGGGACCGGGGAGCTGTTTTTT. The chain is built from TRBV5-6 and TRBJ2-2; 7 bases are a match to TRBD1. Germline V CDR1 and CDR2: SGHDT, YYEEEE. The CDR3 consists of 12 residues.